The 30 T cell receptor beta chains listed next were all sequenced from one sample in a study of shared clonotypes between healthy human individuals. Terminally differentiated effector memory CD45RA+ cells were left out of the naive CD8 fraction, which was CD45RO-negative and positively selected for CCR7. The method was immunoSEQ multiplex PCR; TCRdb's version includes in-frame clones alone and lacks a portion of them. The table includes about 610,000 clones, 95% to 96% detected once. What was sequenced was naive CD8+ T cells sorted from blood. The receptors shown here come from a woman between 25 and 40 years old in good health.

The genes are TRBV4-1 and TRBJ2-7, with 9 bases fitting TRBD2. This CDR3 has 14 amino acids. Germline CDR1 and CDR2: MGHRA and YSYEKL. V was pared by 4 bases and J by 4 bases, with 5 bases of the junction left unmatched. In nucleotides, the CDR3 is TGCGCCAGCAGCCCCGGGACTAGCAGGTACGAGCAGTACTTC. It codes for CASSPGTSRYEQYF.

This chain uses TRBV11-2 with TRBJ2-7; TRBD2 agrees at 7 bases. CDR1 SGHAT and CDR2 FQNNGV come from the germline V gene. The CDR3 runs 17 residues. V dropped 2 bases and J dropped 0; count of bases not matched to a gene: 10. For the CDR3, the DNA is TGTGCCAGCAGCTTATGGCGGGCGGGAGCCCCCTCCTACGAGCAGTACTTC. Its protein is CASSLWRAGAPSYEQYF.

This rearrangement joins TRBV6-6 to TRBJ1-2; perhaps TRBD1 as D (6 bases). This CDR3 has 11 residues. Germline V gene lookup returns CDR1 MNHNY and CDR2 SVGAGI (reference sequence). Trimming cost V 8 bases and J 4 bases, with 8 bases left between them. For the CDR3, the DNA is TGTGCCAGCCGGACAGTCTATGGCTACACCTTC. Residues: CASRTVYGYTF.

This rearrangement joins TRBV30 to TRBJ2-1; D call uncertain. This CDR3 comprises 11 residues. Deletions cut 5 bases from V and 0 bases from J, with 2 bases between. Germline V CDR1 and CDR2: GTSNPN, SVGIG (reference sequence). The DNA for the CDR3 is TGTGCCTGGGGCTCCTACAATGAGCAGTTCTTC. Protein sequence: CAWGSYNEQFF.

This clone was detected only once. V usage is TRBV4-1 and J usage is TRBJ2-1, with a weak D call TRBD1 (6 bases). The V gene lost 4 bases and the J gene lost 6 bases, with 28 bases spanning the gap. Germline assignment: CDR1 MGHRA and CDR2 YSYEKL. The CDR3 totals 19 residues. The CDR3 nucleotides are TGCGCCAGCAGCCTAAGCTCCACAGGGACGACTTTAAATAGCAATGAGCAGTTCTTC. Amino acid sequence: CASSLSSTGTTLNSNEQFF.

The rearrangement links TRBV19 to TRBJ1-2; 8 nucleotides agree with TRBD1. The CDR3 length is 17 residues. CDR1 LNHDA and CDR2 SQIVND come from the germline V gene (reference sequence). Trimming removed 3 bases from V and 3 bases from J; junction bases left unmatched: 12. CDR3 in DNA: TGTGCCAGTAGTATTGACCGGGAGACAGGGGATTACTATGGCTACACCTTC. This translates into CASSIDRETGDYYGYTF.

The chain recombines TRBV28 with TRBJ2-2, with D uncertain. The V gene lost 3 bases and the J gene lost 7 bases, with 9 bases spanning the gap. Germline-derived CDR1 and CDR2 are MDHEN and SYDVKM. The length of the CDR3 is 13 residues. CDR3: CASSLRAGGELFF. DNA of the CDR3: TGTGCCAGCAGTTTGAGAGCAGGCGGGGAGCTGTTTTTT.

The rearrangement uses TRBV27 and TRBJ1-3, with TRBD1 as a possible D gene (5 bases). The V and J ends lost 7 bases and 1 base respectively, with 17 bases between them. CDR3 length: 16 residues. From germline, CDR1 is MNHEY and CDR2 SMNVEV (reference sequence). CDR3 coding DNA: TGTGCCAGCACGAGTTTGGGGACGGGGTCTGGAAACACCATATATTTT. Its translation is CASTSLGTGSGNTIYF.

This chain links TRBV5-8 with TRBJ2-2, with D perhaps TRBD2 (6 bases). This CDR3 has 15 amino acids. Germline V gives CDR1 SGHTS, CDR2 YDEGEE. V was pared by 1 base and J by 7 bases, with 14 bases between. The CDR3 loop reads CASSLSEGVVGELFF. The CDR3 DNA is TGTGCCAGCAGCTTGTCGGAGGGAGTGGTCGGGGAGCTGTTTTTT.

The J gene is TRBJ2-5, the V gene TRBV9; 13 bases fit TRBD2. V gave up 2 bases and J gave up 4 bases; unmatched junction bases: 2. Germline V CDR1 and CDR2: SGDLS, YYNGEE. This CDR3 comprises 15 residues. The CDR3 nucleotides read TGTGCCAGCAGCGTCAGACTAGCGGGAGGAGAGACCCAGTACTTC. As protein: CASSVRLAGGETQYF.

The CDR3: CASSPILGRAYNEQFF. The DNA of the CDR3 is TGTGCCAGCAGTCCGATCCTAGGGAGGGCCTACAATGAGCAGTTCTTC. This rearrangement joins TRBV7-3 to TRBJ2-1; 7 nucleotides align to TRBD2. V lost 6 bases to trimming and J lost 2 bases; unmatched junction nucleotides: 10. CDR1 is SGHTA and CDR2 is FQGTGA in the germline V gene. The CDR3 is 16 residues long.

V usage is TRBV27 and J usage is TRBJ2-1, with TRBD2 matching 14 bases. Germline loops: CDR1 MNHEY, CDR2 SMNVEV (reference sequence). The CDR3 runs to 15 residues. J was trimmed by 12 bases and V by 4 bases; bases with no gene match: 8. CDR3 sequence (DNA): TGTGCCAGCAGTTCCGGGACTAGCGGGGGATCATGGCAGTTCTTC. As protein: CASSSGTSGGSWQFF.

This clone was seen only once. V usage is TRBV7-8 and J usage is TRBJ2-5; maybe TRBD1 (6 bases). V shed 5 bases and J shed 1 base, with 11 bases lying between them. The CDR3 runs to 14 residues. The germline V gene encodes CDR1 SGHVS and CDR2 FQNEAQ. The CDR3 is CASSLQGIQETQYF. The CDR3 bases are TGTGCCAGCAGCCTCCAGGGGATCCAAGAGACCCAGTACTTC.

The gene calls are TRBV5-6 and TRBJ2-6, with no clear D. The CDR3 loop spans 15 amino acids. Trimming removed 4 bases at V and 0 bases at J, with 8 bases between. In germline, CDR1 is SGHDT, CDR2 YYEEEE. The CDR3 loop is CASSPTISGANVLTF. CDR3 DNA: TGTGCCAGCAGCCCAACTATCTCTGGGGCCAACGTCCTGACTTTC.

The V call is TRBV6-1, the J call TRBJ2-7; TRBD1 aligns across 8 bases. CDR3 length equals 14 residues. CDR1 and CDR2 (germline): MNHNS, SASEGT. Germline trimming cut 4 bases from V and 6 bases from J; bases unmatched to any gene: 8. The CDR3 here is CASSGRGQGGEQYF. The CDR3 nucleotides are TGTGCCAGCAGTGGAAGAGGACAGGGCGGCGAGCAGTACTTC.

CDR3 amino acids: CASSLGAGGGEQFF. CDR3 sequence (DNA): TGTGCCAGCAGCTTAGGAGCAGGGGGAGGTGAGCAGTTCTTC. The J gene is TRBJ2-1, the V gene TRBV7-6; D might be TRBD1 (7 bases). Germline CDR1 is SGHVS and CDR2 is FNYEAQ. The CDR3 extends over 14 amino acids. The V and J ends lost 1 base and 9 bases respectively, with 13 bases between them.

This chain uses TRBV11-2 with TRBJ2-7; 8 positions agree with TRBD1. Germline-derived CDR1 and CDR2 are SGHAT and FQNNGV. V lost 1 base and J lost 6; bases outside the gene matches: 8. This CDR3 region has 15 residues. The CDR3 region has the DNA TGTGCCAGCAGCTTAGGTCCAGGGGGCGGAGGCGAGCAGTACTTC. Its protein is CASSLGPGGGGEQYF. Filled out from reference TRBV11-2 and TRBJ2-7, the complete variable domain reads EAGVAQSPRYKIIEKRQSVAFWCNPISGHATLYWYQQILGQGPKLLIQFQNNGVVDDSQLPKDRFSAERLKGVDSTLKIQPAKLEDSAVYLCASSLGPGGGGEQYFGPGTRLTVT.

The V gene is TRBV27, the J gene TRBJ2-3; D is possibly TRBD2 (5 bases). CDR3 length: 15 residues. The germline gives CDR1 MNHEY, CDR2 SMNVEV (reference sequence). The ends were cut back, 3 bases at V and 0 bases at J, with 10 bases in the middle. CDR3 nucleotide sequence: TGTGCCAGCAGTTTCGGAAGCGGAAGCACAGATACGCAGTATTTT. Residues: CASSFGSGSTDTQYF.

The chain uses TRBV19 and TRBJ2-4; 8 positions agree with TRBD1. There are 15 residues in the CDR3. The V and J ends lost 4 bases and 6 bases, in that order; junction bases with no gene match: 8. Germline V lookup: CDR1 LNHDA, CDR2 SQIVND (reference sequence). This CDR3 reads CASSTPGQGGNIQYF. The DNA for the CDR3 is TGTGCCAGTAGTACCCCAGGACAGGGTGGAAACATTCAGTACTTC.

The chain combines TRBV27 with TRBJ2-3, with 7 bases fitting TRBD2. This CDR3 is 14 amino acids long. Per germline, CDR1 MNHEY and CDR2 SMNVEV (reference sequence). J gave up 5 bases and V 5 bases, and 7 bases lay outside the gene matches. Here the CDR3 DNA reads TGTGCCAGCAGTCTCGGAGTAGCGGGAGATACGCAGTATTTT. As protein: CASSLGVAGDTQYF.

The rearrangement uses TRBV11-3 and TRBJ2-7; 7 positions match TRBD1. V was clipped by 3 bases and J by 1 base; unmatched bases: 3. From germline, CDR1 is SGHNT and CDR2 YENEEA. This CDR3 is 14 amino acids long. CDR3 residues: CASSFMTGSYEQYF. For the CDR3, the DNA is TGTGCCAGCAGCTTTATGACAGGGTCCTACGAGCAGTACTTC. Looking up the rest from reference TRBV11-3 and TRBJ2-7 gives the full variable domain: EAGVVQSPRYKIIEKKQPVAFWCNPISGHNTLYWYLQNLGQGPELLIRYENEEAVDDSQLPKDRFSAERLKGVDSTLKIQPAELGDSAVYLCASSFMTGSYEQYFGPGTRLTVT.

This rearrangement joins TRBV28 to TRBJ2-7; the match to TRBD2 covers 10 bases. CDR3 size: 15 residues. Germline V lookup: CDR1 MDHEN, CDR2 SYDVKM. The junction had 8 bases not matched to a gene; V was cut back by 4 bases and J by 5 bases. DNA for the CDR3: TGTGCCAGCAGTTCTCTAGCGGGAGAGACAAACGAGCAGTACTTC. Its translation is CASSSLAGETNEQYF.

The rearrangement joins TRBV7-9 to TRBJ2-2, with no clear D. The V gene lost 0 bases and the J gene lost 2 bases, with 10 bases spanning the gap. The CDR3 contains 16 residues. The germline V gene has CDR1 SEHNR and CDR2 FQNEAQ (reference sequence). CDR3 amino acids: CASSLALVVNTGELFF. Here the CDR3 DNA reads TGTGCCAGCAGCTTAGCGCTAGTGGTCAACACCGGGGAGCTGTTTTTT.

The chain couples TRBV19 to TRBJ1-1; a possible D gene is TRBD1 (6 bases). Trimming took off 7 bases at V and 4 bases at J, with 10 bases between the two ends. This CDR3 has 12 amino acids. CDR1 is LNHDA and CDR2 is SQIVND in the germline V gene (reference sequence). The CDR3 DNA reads TGTGCCAGTATCCGGGGGCTCACTGAAGCTTTCTTT. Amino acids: CASIRGLTEAFF.

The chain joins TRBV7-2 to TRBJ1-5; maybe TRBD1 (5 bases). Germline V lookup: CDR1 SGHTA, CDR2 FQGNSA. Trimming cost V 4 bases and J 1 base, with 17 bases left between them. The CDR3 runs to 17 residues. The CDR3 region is CASSSDRGFSSNQPQHF. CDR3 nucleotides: TGTGCCAGCAGCTCCGACAGAGGTTTCTCCAGCAATCAGCCCCAGCATTTT.

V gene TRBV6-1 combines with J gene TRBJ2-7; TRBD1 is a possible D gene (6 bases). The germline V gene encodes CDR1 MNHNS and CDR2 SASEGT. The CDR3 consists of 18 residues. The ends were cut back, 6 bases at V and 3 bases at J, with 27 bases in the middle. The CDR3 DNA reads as TGTGCCAGCAGCGAAACAGGGATCGTATCCTTAAGCCACTACGAGCAGTACTTC. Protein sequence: CASSETGIVSLSHYEQYF.

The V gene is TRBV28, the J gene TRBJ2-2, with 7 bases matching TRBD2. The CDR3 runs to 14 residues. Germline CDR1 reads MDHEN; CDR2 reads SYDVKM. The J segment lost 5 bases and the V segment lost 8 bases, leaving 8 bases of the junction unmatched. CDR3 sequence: CASLGLVLTGELFF. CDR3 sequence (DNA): TGTGCCAGCCTCGGACTAGTTTTAACCGGGGAGCTGTTTTTT. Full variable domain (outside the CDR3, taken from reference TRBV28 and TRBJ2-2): DVKVTQSSRYLVKRTGEKVFLECVQDMDHENMFWYRQDPGLGLRLIYFSYDVKMKEKGDIPEGYSVSREKKERFSLILESASTNQTSMYLCASLGLVLTGELFFGEGSRLTVL.

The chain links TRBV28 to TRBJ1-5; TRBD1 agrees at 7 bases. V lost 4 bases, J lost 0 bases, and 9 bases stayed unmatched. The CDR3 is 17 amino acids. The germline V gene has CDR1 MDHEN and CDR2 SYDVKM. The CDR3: CASSSRDSYYSNQPQHF. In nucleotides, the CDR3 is TGTGCCAGCAGTTCCCGGGACAGTTACTATAGCAATCAGCCCCAGCATTTT.

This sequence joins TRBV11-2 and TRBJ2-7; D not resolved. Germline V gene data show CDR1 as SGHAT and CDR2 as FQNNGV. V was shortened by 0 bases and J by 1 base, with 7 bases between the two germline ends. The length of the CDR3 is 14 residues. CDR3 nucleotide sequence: TGTGCCAGCAGCTTAGAATACGGGTCCTACGAGCAGTACTTC. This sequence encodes CASSLEYGSYEQYF.

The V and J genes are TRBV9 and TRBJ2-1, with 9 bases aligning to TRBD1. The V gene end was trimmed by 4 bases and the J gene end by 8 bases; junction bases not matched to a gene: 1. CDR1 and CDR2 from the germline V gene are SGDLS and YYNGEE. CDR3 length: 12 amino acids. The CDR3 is CASSRTGDEQFF. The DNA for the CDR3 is TGTGCCAGCAGCAGGACAGGGGATGAGCAGTTCTTC.